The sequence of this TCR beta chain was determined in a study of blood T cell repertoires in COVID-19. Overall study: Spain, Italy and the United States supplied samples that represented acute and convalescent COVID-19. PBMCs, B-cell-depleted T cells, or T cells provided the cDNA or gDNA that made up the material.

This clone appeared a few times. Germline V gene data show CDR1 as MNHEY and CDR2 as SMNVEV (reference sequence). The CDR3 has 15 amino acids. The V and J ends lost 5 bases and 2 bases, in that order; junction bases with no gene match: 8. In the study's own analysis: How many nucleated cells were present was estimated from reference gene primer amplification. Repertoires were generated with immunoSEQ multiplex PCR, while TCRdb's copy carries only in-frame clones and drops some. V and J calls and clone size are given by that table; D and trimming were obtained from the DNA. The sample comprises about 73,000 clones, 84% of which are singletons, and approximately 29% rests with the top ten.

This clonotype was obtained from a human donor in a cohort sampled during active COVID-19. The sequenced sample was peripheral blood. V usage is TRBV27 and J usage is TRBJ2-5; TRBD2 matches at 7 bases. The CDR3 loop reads CASSPGLVGQETQYF. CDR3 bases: TGTGCCAGCAGTCCCGGACTAGTGGGTCAAGAGACCCAGTACTTC.